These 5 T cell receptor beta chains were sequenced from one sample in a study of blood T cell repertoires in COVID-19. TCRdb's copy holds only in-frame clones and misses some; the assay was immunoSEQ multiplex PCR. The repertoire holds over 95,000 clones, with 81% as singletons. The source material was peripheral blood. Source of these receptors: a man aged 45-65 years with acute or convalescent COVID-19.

CDR3 sequence reads: CASSQVGREKLFF. CDR3 sequence (DNA): TGCGCCAGCAGCCAAGTCGGCAGGGAAAAACTGTTTTTT. The chain joins TRBV4-1 to TRBJ1-4; D is undetermined. This CDR3 contains 13 residues. Germline CDR1 is MGHRA and CDR2 is YSYEKL. Trimming stripped 1 base from V and 8 bases from J, with 8 bases between.

The CDR3 DNA follows: TGTGCCAGCAGCCACGGGGAGAACACTGAAGCTTTCTTT. Its protein product is CASSHGENTEAFF. This chain connects TRBV27 to TRBJ1-1; D is unresolved. Germline lookup yields CDR1 MNHEY and CDR2 SMNVEV (reference sequence). The CDR3 loop spans 13 amino acids. V was pared by 6 bases and J by 1 base, with 9 bases between.

CDR3 nucleotide sequence: TGTGCCAGCAGTACCCGGACAGTTGGAGCCAACACCATATATTTT. It yields the protein CASSTRTVGANTIYF. The chain is built from TRBV28 and TRBJ1-3; D is possibly TRBD1 (6 bases). Germline V CDR1 and CDR2: MDHEN, SYDVKM. V dropped 5 bases and J dropped 7 bases, with 18 bases sitting between them. CDR3 length: 15 amino acids.

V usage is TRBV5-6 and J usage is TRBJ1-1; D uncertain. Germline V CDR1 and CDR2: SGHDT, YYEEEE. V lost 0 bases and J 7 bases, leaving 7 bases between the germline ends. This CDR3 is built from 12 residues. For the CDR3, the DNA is TGTGCCAGCAGCTTGGCATCGGGTGAAGCTTTCTTT. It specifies CASSLASGEAFF.

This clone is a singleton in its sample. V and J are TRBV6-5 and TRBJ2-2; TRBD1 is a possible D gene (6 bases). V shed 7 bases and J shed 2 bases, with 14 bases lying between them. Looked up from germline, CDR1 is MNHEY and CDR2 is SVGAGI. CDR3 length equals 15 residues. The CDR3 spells CASTWGLLNTGELFF. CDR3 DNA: TGTGCCAGCACTTGGGGGCTACTAAACACCGGGGAGCTGTTTTTT.